This TCR beta chain was recorded in a study of T cells expressing NK-cell markers. The length of the CDR3 is 17 residues. TCRdb reprocessed the 5' RACE reads and reports one entry per CDR3 protein, with no DNA. This sample's table reports approximately 440,000 distinct CDR3 sequences. This TCR derives from a woman aged 45-65 years in good health. Sequenced sample: blood T cells: a sorted CD56 or NKG2C T cell subset, CD4+ or CD8+ T cells, or bulk PBMC T cells (not recorded which). The rearrangement uses TRBV12-3 or TRBV12-4 and TRBJ2-2; the TCRdb call, TRBD1, lacks DNA for checking. CDR3 loop: CASSWGMGAANTGELFF.